This TCR beta chain stems from a study of blood T cells in healthy people across ages. A second PCR of 7 to 11 cycles used a sample-barcoded 5' primer and a J-beta primer mix. One entry per CDR3 protein, called by TCRdb with MiXCR from the 5' RACE reads. The data show around 1,700,000 distinct CDR3 sequences, 28% seen once. This CDR3 region has 13 residues. V lost 3 bases to trimming and J lost 6 bases, with 12 bases between them. Germline V gives CDR1 WSHSY, CDR2 SAAADI. This clonotype was sampled from a woman in her twenties or thirties in good health. The material sequenced was blood. The chain links TRBV10-2 to TRBJ2-7, with D possibly TRBD2 on 5 matching bases. CDR3 amino acids: CASSDFSDLEQYF. In DNA form, the CDR3 reads TGCGCCAGCAGTGATTTTAGCGACCTCGAGCAGTACTTC.